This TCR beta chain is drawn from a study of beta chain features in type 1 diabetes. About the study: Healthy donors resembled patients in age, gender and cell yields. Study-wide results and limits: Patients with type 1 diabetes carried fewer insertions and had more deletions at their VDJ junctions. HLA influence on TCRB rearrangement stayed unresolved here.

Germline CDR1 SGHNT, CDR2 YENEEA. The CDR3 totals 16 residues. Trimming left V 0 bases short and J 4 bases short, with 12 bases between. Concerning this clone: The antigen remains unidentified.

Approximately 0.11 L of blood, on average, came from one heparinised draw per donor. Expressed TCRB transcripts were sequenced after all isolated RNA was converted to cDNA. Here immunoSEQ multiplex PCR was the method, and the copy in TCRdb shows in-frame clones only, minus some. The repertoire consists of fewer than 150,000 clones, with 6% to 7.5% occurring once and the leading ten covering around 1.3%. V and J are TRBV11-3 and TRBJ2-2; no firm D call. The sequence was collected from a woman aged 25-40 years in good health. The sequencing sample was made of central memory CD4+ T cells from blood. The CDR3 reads CASSLDPAARTGELFF. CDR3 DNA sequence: TGTGCCAGCAGCTTAGATCCCGCGGCCCGCACCGGGGAGCTGTTTTTT.